This T cell receptor (beta chain) is drawn from a study of response to subunit inactivated influenza vaccine. TCRdb re-called the RT-PCR reads with MiXCR, one entry per CDR3 protein. The sample holds 500,000 to 600,000 distinct CDR3 sequences, around 8% seen once. The sample holds a few counts of this clonotype. Antigen specificity is unknown. Study results and limitations: The authors offered the suggestion that each seasonal influenza vaccination recruits few new T cells.

CDR3 length: 16 residues. Between the trimmed V and J ends, which lost 5 bases and 0 bases, there was a span of 15 bases. CDR1 and CDR2 (germline): SEHNR, FQNEAQ (reference sequence). The chain recombines TRBV7-9 with TRBJ2-3; D call uncertain. The sequence derives from a man aged 50 to 69 who received an inactivated influenza vaccine. The material was PBMCs from blood, obtained approximately 25 months after vaccination. As DNA, the CDR3 is TGTGCCAGCAGCGACCGTACTACCGGGAGCACAGATACGCAGTATTTT. Translating it yields CASSDRTTGSTDTQYF.